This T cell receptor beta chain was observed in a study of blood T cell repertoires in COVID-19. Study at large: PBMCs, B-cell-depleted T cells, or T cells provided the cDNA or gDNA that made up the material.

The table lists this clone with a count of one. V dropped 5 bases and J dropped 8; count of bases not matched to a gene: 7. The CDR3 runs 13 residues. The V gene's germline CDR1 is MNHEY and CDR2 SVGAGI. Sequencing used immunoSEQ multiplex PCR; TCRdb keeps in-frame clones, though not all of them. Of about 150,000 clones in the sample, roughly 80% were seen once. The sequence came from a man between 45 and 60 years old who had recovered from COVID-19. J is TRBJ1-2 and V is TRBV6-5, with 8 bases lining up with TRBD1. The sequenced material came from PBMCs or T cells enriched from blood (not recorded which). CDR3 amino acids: CASSPQQGGGYTF. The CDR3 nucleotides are TGTGCCAGCAGTCCCCAACAGGGGGGAGGCTACACCTTC.